The source of this TCR beta chain is a study of regulatory T cells in long-lasting Graves disease. The time point was: newly diagnosed GD, antithyroid drugs for less than 3 months. Extracted PBMC RNA gave rise to the TCR library. Trimming took off 11 bases at V and 3 bases at J, with 15 bases between the two ends. The CDR3 runs 13 residues. Germline lookup yields CDR1 SNHLY and CDR2 FYNNEI. As concerns this clonotype: Since a much larger clone is just one base distant, this may be a read error.

Researchers made TCR beta libraries by using iRepertoire HTBI primers and running Arm-PCR on CDR3 regions. From the multiplex PCR reads, TCRdb called clonotypes with MiXCR, one entry per CDR3 protein. This table holds about 500,000 distinct CDR3 sequences, around 15% found once. The data also belong to a second study, concerning T cells in Graves' hyperthyroidism and ophthalmopathy.

The clonotype originates from a man aged 40-49 years with Graves disease. The gene calls are TRBV2 and TRBJ2-3, with D tentatively TRBD2 (5 bases). The sample consisted of peripheral blood mononuclear cells (PBMCs), taken at new diagnosis, from a patient treated with antithyroid drugs. The CDR3 reads CAASGRLTDTQYF. DNA of the CDR3: TGTGCCGCCAGCGGCAGGCTAACAGATACGCAGTATTTT.